These 14 T cell receptor beta chains originate from one sample sequenced in a study of blood T cell repertoires in COVID-19. TCRdb's copy holds only in-frame clones and misses some; the assay was immunoSEQ multiplex PCR. The sample lists about 130,000 clones, roughly 80% occurring once. The sequencing sample was made of peripheral blood. These receptors were taken from a woman of 80 years or more with acute or convalescent COVID-19.

The chain is built from TRBV5-1 and TRBJ1-5, with 8 nucleotides matching TRBD1. The CDR3 covers 14 residues. CDR1 and CDR2 (germline): SGHRS, YFSETQ. V gave up 3 bases and J gave up 4 bases; unmatched junction bases: 3. DNA of the CDR3: TGCGCCAGCAGCTCAGGGGGCGGGAATCAGCCCCAGCATTTT. It translates to CASSSGGGNQPQHF.

V and J are TRBV14 and TRBJ2-7; D is unclear. Germline-derived CDR1 and CDR2 are SGHDN and FVKESK. The CDR3 is made up of 12 amino acids. Between the trimmed V and J ends, which lost 2 bases and 6 bases, there was a span of 8 bases. This CDR3 is CASSQFLSEQYF. In DNA form, the CDR3 reads TGTGCCAGCAGCCAATTTTTATCCGAGCAGTACTTC.

J is TRBJ2-3 and V is TRBV24-1; maybe TRBD1 (6 bases). Germline CDR1 is KGHDR and CDR2 is SFDVKD. This CDR3 is 15 amino acids long. With 5 bases removed from V and 1 base from J, the gap between germline ends came to 12 bases. The CDR3 loop reads CATSAGTHGTDTQYF. The CDR3, as DNA: TGTGCCACCAGTGCCGGGACACACGGCACAGATACGCAGTATTTT.

This clone was observed a handful of times. The chain links TRBV7-2 to TRBJ2-1; TRBD2 agrees at 8 bases. This CDR3 has 15 residues. The germline V gene encodes CDR1 SGHTA and CDR2 FQGNSA. V lost 2 bases, J lost 6 bases, and 6 bases stayed unmatched. The CDR3 nucleotides are TGTGCCAGCAGCTTACTCGGGGGGGCCGGCAATGAGCAGTTCTTC. Protein: CASSLLGGAGNEQFF.

The genes are TRBV3-1 (or the pseudogene TRBV3-2) and TRBJ1-2, with a tentative D call TRBD1 (5 bases). The CDR3 extends over 15 amino acids. V lost 0 bases to trimming and J lost 4 bases, with 12 bases between them. From germline, CDR1 is LGHDT and CDR2 YNNKEL (reference sequence). The CDR3 sequence: CASSQEAGRGYGYTF. The CDR3 nucleotides are TGTGCCAGCAGCCAAGAGGCGGGAAGGGGCTATGGCTACACCTTC.

The rearrangement uses TRBV7-2 and TRBJ1-4, with D tentatively TRBD1 (5 bases). The CDR3 loop spans 13 amino acids. With 5 bases removed from V and 5 bases from J, the gap between germline ends came to 9 bases. CDR1 and CDR2 from the germline V gene are SGHTA and FQGNSA. The CDR3 sequence: CASSGQPNEKLFF. The CDR3 DNA follows: TGTGCCAGCAGCGGACAACCAAATGAAAAACTGTTTTTT.

A single count supports this clone. This sequence joins TRBV10-2 and TRBJ2-7; the D gene is possibly TRBD2 (5 bases). The germline V and J ends were trimmed by 8 bases and 4 bases, with 18 bases remaining between them. Germline lookup yields CDR1 WSHSY and CDR2 SAAADI. This CDR3 is built from 14 residues. The CDR3 sequence is CASGTRGFKYEQYF. The CDR3 DNA reads TGCGCCAGCGGAACCCGGGGATTTAAATACGAGCAGTACTTC.

V gene TRBV6-5 combines with J gene TRBJ2-2, with D hard to call. CDR3 length: 15 amino acids. Germline V gene data show CDR1 as MNHEY and CDR2 as SVGAGI. The V and J ends lost 0 bases and 6 bases respectively, with 11 bases between them. The CDR3 nucleotides are TGTGCCAGCAGTTACTCGTCCTCCCTTCCCGGGGAGCTGTTTTTT. Translating gives CASSYSSSLPGELFF.

J is TRBJ1-3 and V is TRBV5-4; TRBD1 might be the D (6 bases). The CDR3 is 14 residues long. Germline loops: CDR1 SGHNT, CDR2 YYREEE (reference sequence). Trimming removed 4 bases from V and 0 bases from J, with 8 bases in between. The CDR3 loop reads CASSLDSSGNTIYF. For the CDR3, the DNA is TGTGCCAGCAGCCTGGACAGCTCTGGAAACACCATATATTTT.

The chain uses TRBV29-1 and TRBJ1-2; D is ambiguous. Germline CDR1 reads SQVTM; CDR2 reads ANQGSEA. There are 12 residues in the CDR3. Trimming stripped 1 base from V and 7 bases from J, with 10 bases between. This CDR3 reads CSVEGQVVGYTF. CDR3 bases: TGCAGCGTTGAAGGGCAGGTCGTTGGCTACACCTTC.

This clone was recorded only once. The CDR3 protein is CASSLYTGETGELFF. CDR3 nucleotides: TGTGCCAGCAGCTTATACACAGGGGAGACCGGGGAGCTGTTTTTT. The V gene is TRBV7-2, the J gene TRBJ2-2; 7 nucleotides align to TRBD1. CDR3 length equals 15 residues. The germline V gene encodes CDR1 SGHTA and CDR2 FQGNSA. J lost 5 bases, V lost 2 bases, and 5 bases had no gene match.

The rearrangement joins TRBV5-1 to TRBJ1-6, with unresolved D. The length of the CDR3 is 16 residues. Trimming shortened V by 3 bases and J by 1 base, and 11 bases separated the two germline ends. The germline V gene has CDR1 SGHRS and CDR2 YFSETQ. The CDR3 spells CASSWLTGSYNSPLHF. In DNA, the CDR3 is TGCGCCAGCAGCTGGCTAACGGGGTCCTATAATTCACCCCTCCACTTT.

The CDR3 nucleotides are TGTGCCAGCAGGTCACATCGACAGGGGTACTCTGGCTACACCTTC. Its translation is CASRSHRQGYSGYTF. This chain connects TRBV7-9 to TRBJ1-2; 8 positions agree with TRBD1. There are 15 residues in the CDR3. CDR1 is SEHNR and CDR2 is FQNEAQ in the germline V gene (reference sequence). Trimming at V came to 6 bases and at J to 7 bases, leaving 13 bases not matched to a gene.

This chain links TRBV6-5 with TRBJ1-3, with D unresolved. This CDR3 has 12 residues. V shed 8 bases and J shed 4 bases, with 9 bases lying between them. CDR1 and CDR2 from the germline V gene are MNHEY and SVGAGI. The CDR3 DNA is TGTGCCAGCGGTCGAGAGGGAAACACCATATATTTT. Translated, it gives CASGREGNTIYF.